The 18 T cell receptor beta chains below come from one sample, sequenced in a study of control samples from healthy donors and cancer patients (dated by TCRdb to the early 2020s). The protocol used for the library was the immunoSEQ multiplex PCR assay. In TCRdb, the immuneACCESS table is reduced to in-frame sequences with V and J assigned. These tables do not hold every clone; where another copy was compared, an unresolved V gene accounts for under half, and the others remain unexplained. The sample table holds about 410,000 clones, of which 75% to 95% were seen once. Over 5.5% of the sample goes to the ten largest clones. Source material: PBMCs. The receptors come from a man in his forties with head and neck cancer.

This clone was counted a single time. The chain links TRBV9 to TRBJ1-2; D unclear. The V and J ends lost 3 bases and 2 bases respectively, with 8 bases between them. The CDR3 has 13 residues. Germline V CDR1 and CDR2: SGDLS, YYNGEE. The CDR3 DNA is TGTGCCAGCAGCGCAGAGTTGAACTATGGCTACACCTTC. It yields the protein CASSAELNYGYTF.

This clone was recorded only once. The rearrangement uses TRBV7-9 and TRBJ1-6, with 8 bases that match TRBD1. Germline V gene sequence: CDR1 SEHNR, CDR2 FQNEAQ (reference sequence). Trimming removed 5 bases from V and 16 bases from J; junction bases left unmatched: 10. The length of the CDR3 is 13 residues. The CDR3 is CASSLDRQGSLHF. In DNA, the CDR3 is TGTGCCAGCAGCCTCGACCGACAGGGGTCTCTCCACTTT.

The chain uses TRBV11-2 and TRBJ2-2; tentatively, D is TRBD2 (5 bases). The germline CDR1 and CDR2 sequences are SGHAT and FQNNGV. The CDR3 covers 18 residues. V shed 2 bases and J shed 4 bases, with 20 bases lying between them. In DNA, the CDR3 is TGTGCCAGCAGCTTATCCGCGTACCTACAACGGGGCACCGGGGAGCTGTTTTTT. This translates into CASSLSAYLQRGTGELFF. Complete variable domain (other parts from reference TRBV11-2 and TRBJ2-2): EAGVAQSPRYKIIEKRQSVAFWCNPISGHATLYWYQQILGQGPKLLIQFQNNGVVDDSQLPKDRFSAERLKGVDSTLKIQPAKLEDSAVYLCASSLSAYLQRGTGELFFGEGSRLTVL.

V usage is TRBV3-1 (or the pseudogene TRBV3-2) and J usage is TRBJ2-2; no clear D gene. Germline CDR1 reads LGHDT; CDR2 reads YNNKEL (reference sequence). The CDR3 length is 16 residues. Trimming removed 2 bases from V and 3 bases from J, with 13 bases in between. In nucleotides, the CDR3 is TGTGCCAGCAGCCAATTTGGTGACACCCACACCGGGGAGCTGTTTTTT. Encoded protein: CASSQFGDTHTGELFF.

V gene TRBV5-4 combines with J gene TRBJ1-1; 8 nucleotides align to TRBD1. This CDR3 comprises 15 residues. V was pared by 3 bases and J by 4 bases, with 8 bases of the junction left unmatched. Germline V gene data show CDR1 as SGHNT and CDR2 as YYREEE (reference sequence). The CDR3 region has the DNA TGTGCCAGCAGCTCCCTCGGACAGGGCGCCACTGAAGCTTTCTTT. Its protein product is CASSSLGQGATEAFF. Combining the CDR3 with reference TRBV5-4 and TRBJ1-1 gives the whole variable domain ETGVTQSPTHLIKTRGQQVTLRCSSQSGHNTVSWYQQALGQGPQFIFQYYREEENGRGNFPPRFSGLQFPNYSSELNVNALELDDSALYLCASSSLGQGATEAFFGQGTRLTVV.

The chain combines TRBV9 with TRBJ2-2, with D possibly TRBD1 on 5 matching bases. Germline loops: CDR1 SGDLS, CDR2 YYNGEE. The V and J ends lost 0 bases and 5 bases respectively, with 11 bases between them. The CDR3 is made up of 15 amino acids. The CDR3 protein is CASSVGGQGTGELFF. CDR3 nucleotide sequence: TGTGCCAGCAGCGTAGGCGGTCAGGGAACCGGGGAGCTGTTTTTT.

This sequence joins TRBV15 and TRBJ2-7; the match to TRBD2 covers 9 bases. This CDR3 has 15 amino acids. Per germline, CDR1 LNHNV and CDR2 YYDKDF (reference sequence). Germline trimming cut 5 bases from V and 5 bases from J; bases unmatched to any gene: 10. The CDR3, as DNA: TGTGCCACCAGCGCGGTGGGGACTAGCATGAACGAGCAGTACTTC. Its protein product is CATSAVGTSMNEQYF.

J is TRBJ2-5 and V is TRBV18, with D uncertain. Germline-derived CDR1 and CDR2 are KGHSH and LQKENI. V was clipped by 2 bases and J by 0 bases, with 10 bases between them. The CDR3 contains 15 residues. The CDR3 spells CASSPGVRHQETQYF. For the CDR3, the DNA is TGTGCCAGCTCACCAGGCGTGAGACACCAAGAGACCCAGTACTTC.

V usage is TRBV6-2 or TRBV6-3 and J usage is TRBJ1-5, with a weak D call TRBD1 (5 bases). CDR1 and CDR2 (germline): MNHEY, SVGEGT. This CDR3 region has 14 residues. V was clipped by 2 bases and J by 4 bases, with 9 bases between them. DNA for the CDR3: TGTGCCAGCAGTTACGGGAACAGGAATCAGCCCCAGCATTTT. Its protein product is CASSYGNRNQPQHF.

The rearrangement joins TRBV2 to TRBJ2-1; the match to TRBD2 covers 9 bases. The length of the CDR3 is 14 residues. J lost 7 bases, V lost 7 bases, and 8 bases had no gene match. Looked up from germline, CDR1 is SNHLY and CDR2 is FYNNEI. CDR3 nucleotides: TGTGCCAGCAAACGCGGGGGGGCTGGAAATGAGCAGTTCTTC. It encodes CASKRGGAGNEQFF.

The gene calls are TRBV29-1 and TRBJ2-7; no clear D. The CDR3 has 14 amino acids. Germline V gene sequence: CDR1 SQVTM, CDR2 ANQGSEA. V lost 4 bases, J lost 1 base, and 14 bases lay in between. CDR3 sequence: CSVVRAENSYEQYF. The DNA for the CDR3 is TGCAGCGTTGTAAGGGCAGAGAATTCCTACGAGCAGTACTTC.

This clone was picked up one time. The chain recombines TRBV28 with TRBJ1-1; D remains ambiguous. Trimming pared 8 bases from V and 4 bases from J, leaving 17 bases between. Germline loops: CDR1 MDHEN, CDR2 SYDVKM. The CDR3 length is 14 residues. The CDR3 DNA follows: TGTGCCAGCTTCTTCCGGCTGGAGGGCACTGAAGCTTTCTTT. Its protein product is CASFFRLEGTEAFF.

With regard to this clone: Other DNA sequences in this sample translate to the same CDR3. The chain carries TRBV6-5 and TRBJ2-4; no definite D call. The ends were cut back, 2 bases at V and 0 bases at J, with 5 bases in the middle. The CDR3 runs 14 residues. Germline CDR1 and CDR2: MNHEY and SVGAGI. The CDR3 loop reads CASSYELAKNIQYF. CDR3 DNA: TGTGCCAGCAGTTACGAGTTAGCCAAAAACATTCAGTACTTC.

This clone was seen only once. The genes are TRBV5-1 and TRBJ1-2; D not certain. CDR1 and CDR2 (germline): SGHRS, YFSETQ. The CDR3 loop spans 12 amino acids. The V end lost 3 bases, the J end lost 7 bases, and 10 bases lay between the germline ends. CDR3 region: CASSWAGGGYTF. DNA of the CDR3: TGCGCCAGCAGCTGGGCGGGCGGTGGCTACACCTTC.

The rearrangement uses TRBV7-8 and TRBJ1-6; no firm D call. Germline V gene sequence: CDR1 SGHVS, CDR2 FQNEAQ. The CDR3 extends over 12 amino acids. With 5 bases removed from V and 10 bases from J, the gap between germline ends came to 9 bases. The CDR3 spells CASSQDSSPLHF. The CDR3 region has the DNA TGTGCCAGCAGCCAAGATAGCTCACCCCTCCACTTT.

The CDR3 DNA sequence: TGTGCCACCAGAGAAAGGGAATCCTACGAGCAGTACTTC. This encodes CATRERESYEQYF. The chain couples TRBV15 to TRBJ2-7; no firm D call. Germline V lookup: CDR1 LNHNV, CDR2 YYDKDF (reference sequence). The CDR3 is made up of 13 amino acids. V was clipped by 6 bases and J by 1 base, with 10 bases between them.

V and J are TRBV2 and TRBJ2-7, with D possibly TRBD1 on 5 matching bases. V lost 3 bases, J lost 0 bases, and 9 bases lay in between. The CDR3 has 14 amino acids. Germline V lookup: CDR1 SNHLY, CDR2 FYNNEI. The CDR3 protein is CASSEGRFSYEQYF. The CDR3 bases are TGTGCCAGCAGTGAGGGGCGGTTCTCCTACGAGCAGTACTTC.

The chain recombines TRBV28 with TRBJ2-5, with 8 nucleotides matching TRBD1. J lost 4 bases, V lost 6 bases, and 10 bases had no gene match. The CDR3 consists of 15 residues. Germline V gives CDR1 MDHEN, CDR2 SYDVKM. CDR3 nucleotides: TGTGCCAGCAGGAGGACAGGGCAAGTCGTAGAGACCCAGTACTTC. This sequence encodes CASRRTGQVVETQYF.